This T cell receptor (beta chain) was recovered during a study of blood T cell repertoires in COVID-19. This CDR3 has 14 amino acids. Germline CDR1 is MNHEY and CDR2 is SVGEGT. Trimming removed 6 bases from V and 3 bases from J; junction bases left unmatched: 7. TCRdb's copy holds only in-frame clones and misses some; the assay was immunoSEQ multiplex PCR. This sample has tens of thousands of clones; around 84% occur once, and the top ten carry 12%. The chain recombines TRBV6-2 or TRBV6-3 with TRBJ2-5; 7 nucleotides agree with TRBD2. The TCR comes from a human donor in a cohort sampled during active COVID-19. The specimen sequenced was peripheral blood. In DNA, the CDR3 is TGTGCCAGCAGCTTTCCCAGCGGGGAAGAGACCCAGTACTTC. The encoded protein is CASSFPSGEETQYF.